Below are 32 T cell receptor beta chains sequenced from a single sample in a study of CD8 T cells in Susac syndrome. RNA, at about 0.5 to 1 ug, was reverse transcribed with random hexamers. Via MiXCR, TCRdb re-called the immunoSEQ multiplex PCR reads, giving one row per CDR3 protein. This sample carries 200,000 or so distinct CDR3 sequences, 92% of them seen once, and the ten largest clones take over 0.1%. The specimen sequenced was CD8+ T cells from PBMCs. The receptors were gathered from a human donor with multiple sclerosis.

J is TRBJ2-7 and V is TRBV27; 11 positions match TRBD2. The germline V gene encodes CDR1 MNHEY and CDR2 SMNVEV (reference sequence). CDR3 length: 15 amino acids. V dropped 3 bases and J dropped 7; count of bases not matched to a gene: 8. CDR3 sequence (DNA): TGTGCCAGCAGTTTGACACTAGCGGGAGAGGGGGAGCAGTACTTC. Translation: CASSLTLAGEGEQYF.

This clonotype turned up a few times. The chain's CDR3 is CASSPRQVQETQYF. The CDR3 region has the DNA TGTGCCAGTAGTCCAAGACAGGTTCAAGAGACCCAGTACTTC. The chain is built from TRBV19 and TRBJ2-5, with D maybe TRBD1 (6 bases). In germline, CDR1 is LNHDA, CDR2 SQIVND (reference sequence). The CDR3 is 14 amino acids. Trimming stripped 5 bases from V and 2 bases from J, with 12 bases between.

This chain connects TRBV20-1 to TRBJ1-4; tentatively, D is TRBD1 (6 bases). Germline CDR1 DFQATT, CDR2 SNEGSKA (reference sequence). This CDR3 spans 15 amino acids. V lost 1 base, J lost 8 bases, and 17 bases lay in between. The CDR3 loop is CSARAPTGIGEKLFF. The CDR3 DNA follows: TGCAGTGCTAGAGCCCCCACAGGGATAGGGGAAAAACTGTTTTTT.

The chain joins TRBV14 to TRBJ2-1; D unresolved. CDR1 SGHDN and CDR2 FVKESK come from the germline V gene. The CDR3 consists of 15 residues. Trimming removed 4 bases from V and 9 bases from J, with 19 bases in between. The CDR3 bases are TGTGCCAGCAGCCCCCCACCCGGCGTTCGTGTTGAGCAGTTCTTC. Its translation is CASSPPPGVRVEQFF.

This chain uses TRBV29-1 with TRBJ2-3; the D is unclear. Trimming shortened V by 7 bases and J by 2 bases, and 16 bases separated the two germline ends. CDR1 SQVTM and CDR2 ANQGSEA come from the germline V gene. The CDR3 is made up of 14 amino acids. The CDR3 is CSAPHPEHTDTQYF. Here the CDR3 DNA reads TGCAGCGCCCCACACCCGGAACACACAGATACGCAGTATTTT.

The chain links TRBV27 to TRBJ2-2; D is perhaps TRBD1 or TRBD2 (7 bases each). The CDR3 covers 14 residues. Germline lookup yields CDR1 MNHEY and CDR2 SMNVEV (reference sequence). Trimming pared 6 bases from V and 6 bases from J, leaving 14 bases between. The CDR3 here is CASRGRGRAGELFF. CDR3 nucleotides: TGTGCCAGCAGGGGGAGGGGGCGCGCCGGGGAGCTGTTTTTT.

The CDR3 DNA is TGTGCCAGCAGTCGGATTAGCGACAGGGCGGGGTCTGGCTATGGCTACACCTTC. Amino acids: CASSRISDRAGSGYGYTF. The rearrangement joins TRBV12-3 or TRBV12-4 to TRBJ1-2; 7 positions match TRBD1. There are 18 residues in the CDR3. V shed 5 bases, J shed 4 bases, and the junction held 19 bases outside the gene matches.

The genes are TRBV20-1 and TRBJ2-7, with no clear D. Trimming pared 4 bases from V and 2 bases from J, leaving 18 bases between. CDR3 length equals 15 residues. Germline CDR1 and CDR2: DFQATT and SNEGSKA (reference sequence). The CDR3 region is CSAIIETATPYEQYF. The CDR3 region has the DNA TGCAGTGCTATAATTGAGACTGCAACCCCCTACGAGCAGTACTTC.

The rearrangement links TRBV4-1 to TRBJ2-7; 11 nucleotides align to TRBD1. In germline, CDR1 is MGHRA, CDR2 YSYEKL. V lost 1 base, J lost 2 bases, and 4 bases stayed unmatched. There are 16 residues in the CDR3. In DNA form, the CDR3 reads TGCGCCAGCAGCCAAGGGACAGGGGGCGCTCCCTACGAGCAGTACTTC. Translated: CASSQGTGGAPYEQYF.

V gene TRBV28 combines with J gene TRBJ2-5; a weak D match, TRBD1 (6 bases). The CDR3 spans 15 residues. Germline CDR1 is MDHEN and CDR2 is SYDVKM. V shed 6 bases and J shed 2 bases, with 16 bases lying between them. CDR3 DNA: TGTGCCAGCAGCCGGACCGACAGGATACAAGAGACCCAGTACTTC. Protein: CASSRTDRIQETQYF.

V and J are TRBV19 and TRBJ2-7; the D gene could be TRBD1 or TRBD2 (5 bases each). This CDR3 spans 13 amino acids. Per the germline V gene, CDR1 is LNHDA and CDR2 is SQIVND (reference sequence). DNA of the CDR3: TGTGCAACCACGCCCGGGACCCGAGGCGAGCAGTACTTC. Translation gives CATTPGTRGEQYF. Full variable domain (missing parts from reference TRBV19 and TRBJ2-7): DGGITQSPKYLFRKEGQNVTLSCEQNLNHDAMYWYRQDPGQGLRLIYYSQIVNDFQKGDIAEGYSVSREKKESFPLTVTSAQKNPTAFYLCATTPGTRGEQYFGPGTRLTVT.

This clonotype was observed a handful of times. V is TRBV7-4 and J is TRBJ2-5; TRBD1 aligns across 8 bases. Germline assignment: CDR1 SGHVT and CDR2 SQSDAQ. Trimming took 5 bases from V and 5 from J; bases not matched to a gene: 10. This CDR3 has 15 residues. For the CDR3, the DNA is TGTGCCAGCAGCATCCCGACAGGGGCGGGTGAGACCCAGTACTTC. It specifies CASSIPTGAGETQYF.

The J gene is TRBJ1-1, the V gene TRBV4-1; D may be TRBD1 (6 bases). V lost 6 bases and J lost 0, with 14 bases in between. The germline CDR1 and CDR2 sequences are MGHRA and YSYEKL. The length of the CDR3 is 15 residues. CDR3 in amino acids: CASSYREIMNTEAFF. The DNA for the CDR3 is TGCGCCAGCAGTTACAGGGAGATCATGAACACTGAAGCTTTCTTT.

The chain combines TRBV15 with TRBJ1-4, with a tentative D call TRBD1 (5 bases). Germline V gives CDR1 LNHNV, CDR2 YYDKDF (reference sequence). The CDR3 is made up of 19 amino acids. V was clipped by 2 bases and J by 5 bases, with 24 bases between them. The CDR3 spells CATSRIGTAPGLLNEKLFF. The DNA of the CDR3 is TGTGCCACCAGCAGAATCGGGACCGCTCCGGGTCTTCTAAATGAAAAACTGTTTTTT.

The CDR3 is CASSSEGVLSEQFF. In DNA, the CDR3 is TGTGCCAGCAGCTCGGAGGGAGTCTTAAGTGAGCAGTTCTTC. The chain employs TRBV7-3 and TRBJ2-1; tentatively, D is TRBD2 (6 bases). V lost 4 bases and J lost 9, with 16 bases in between. This CDR3 spans 14 amino acids. CDR1 SGHTA and CDR2 FQGTGA come from the germline V gene.

The DNA of the CDR3 is TGTGCCAGCGAGGGGTCCGGGGAGCTGTTTTTT. The encoded protein is CASEGSGELFF. The J gene is TRBJ2-2, the V gene TRBV9; the D call may be TRBD1 or TRBD2 (5 bases each). CDR3 length: 11 residues. Germline V gene data show CDR1 as SGDLS and CDR2 as YYNGEE. V lost 7 bases, J lost 6 bases, and 7 bases lay in between.

This chain joins TRBV4-1 and TRBJ1-2; 7 bases are a match to TRBD1. Per the germline V gene, CDR1 is MGHRA and CDR2 is YSYEKL. The J segment lost 1 base and the V segment lost 4 bases, leaving 6 bases of the junction unmatched. This CDR3 is built from 15 residues. The DNA of the CDR3 is TGCGCCAGCAGCCCCCAAGGACAGGTTAACTATGGCTACACCTTC. Residues: CASSPQGQVNYGYTF.

The rearrangement links TRBV7-9 to TRBJ2-4; D perhaps matches TRBD1 (6 bases). The germline CDR1 and CDR2 sequences are SEHNR and FQNEAQ (reference sequence). V dropped 8 bases and J dropped 1 base, with 15 bases sitting between them. The CDR3 has 15 amino acids. CDR3 in amino acids: CASGKGENAKNIQYF. CDR3 DNA sequence: TGTGCCAGCGGGAAGGGGGAAAATGCCAAAAACATTCAGTACTTC.

This chain joins TRBV7-9 and TRBJ2-1, with D perhaps TRBD2 (5 bases). The CDR3 has 15 residues. V shed 5 bases and J shed 8 bases, with 19 bases lying between them. CDR1 and CDR2 (germline): SEHNR, FQNEAQ (reference sequence). Here the CDR3 DNA reads TGTGCCAGCAGCCCCGGTGAGACGAGCGGAGATGAGCAGTTCTTC. Translated: CASSPGETSGDEQFF. The full variable domain, with the rest looked up from reference TRBV7-9 and TRBJ2-1, is DTGVSQNPRHKITKRGQNVTFRCDPISEHNRLYWYRQTLGQGPEFLTYFQNEAQLEKSRLLSDRFSAERPKGSFSTLEIQRTEQGDSAMYLCASSPGETSGDEQFFGPGTRLTVL.

This sequence joins TRBV6-1 and TRBJ1-5; maybe TRBD1 (6 bases). This CDR3 is built from 17 residues. The germline CDR1 and CDR2 sequences are MNHNS and SASEGT. With 4 bases removed from V and 0 bases from J, the gap between germline ends came to 16 bases. For the CDR3, the DNA is TGTGCCAGCAGTGTGGCGGGACATATGGATAGCAATCAGCCCCAGCATTTT. Translated, it gives CASSVAGHMDSNQPQHF.

The chain joins TRBV9 to TRBJ2-1, with D uncertain. The CDR3 extends over 13 amino acids. Germline values: CDR1 SGDLS, CDR2 YYNGEE. V lost 0 bases, J lost 11 bases, and 12 bases lay in between. The CDR3 DNA reads TGTGCCAGCAGCGTAGGGTCGGCGGCGAAGCAGTTCTTC. Amino acids: CASSVGSAAKQFF.

The chain has TRBV27 and TRBJ2-4; possible D gene TRBD2, 6 bases. The CDR3 extends over 15 amino acids. V gave up 5 bases and J gave up 5 bases, with 16 bases separating them. Germline V gene data show CDR1 as MNHEY and CDR2 as SMNVEV (reference sequence). This chain's CDR3 is CASSPTPRGENIQYF. Written as DNA, the CDR3 is TGTGCCAGCAGTCCCACTCCCCGCGGGGAAAACATTCAGTACTTC.

The rearrangement uses TRBV20-1 and TRBJ2-2, with TRBD2 matching over 7 bases. The germline V gene encodes CDR1 DFQATT and CDR2 SNEGSKA (reference sequence). CDR3 length equals 13 residues. Trimming at V came to 1 base and at J to 4 bases, leaving 0 bases not matched to a gene. The DNA of the CDR3 is TGCAGTGCTAGAGGCGGGAGCACCGGGGAGCTGTTTTTT. Its translation: CSARGGSTGELFF.

Only one count was recorded for this clonotype. J is TRBJ2-2 and V is TRBV15; tentatively, D is TRBD1 or TRBD2 (6 bases each). In germline, CDR1 is LNHNV, CDR2 YYDKDF (reference sequence). The CDR3 has 20 residues. V gave up 0 bases and J gave up 2 bases, with 22 bases separating them. As DNA, the CDR3 is TGTGCCACCAGCAGAGAGAGGGGGGCTGGAGGGACTCCCAACACCGGGGAGCTGTTTTTT. Translating gives CATSRERGAGGTPNTGELFF.

The chain employs TRBV7-9 and TRBJ1-1; D remains ambiguous. The length of the CDR3 is 14 residues. Germline-derived CDR1 and CDR2 are SEHNR and FQNEAQ (reference sequence). Trimming cost V 4 bases and J 4 bases, with 13 bases left between them. The CDR3 loop is CASSSLSTSTEAFF. The CDR3 DNA is TGTGCCAGCAGCTCCCTTTCCACGAGCACTGAAGCTTTCTTT.

The V and J genes are TRBV13 and TRBJ1-6; possibly TRBD1 for D (5 bases). Per the germline V gene, CDR1 is PRHDT and CDR2 is FYEKMQ (reference sequence). V was clipped by 5 bases and J by 6 bases, with 20 bases between them. This CDR3 region has 17 residues. The CDR3 coding sequence is TGTGCCAGCAGCCGTGCCACGGAGAGACAGTCTAATTCACCCCTCCACTTT. Translated: CASSRATERQSNSPLHF.

J is TRBJ1-2 and V is TRBV5-1; D remains ambiguous. Germline CDR1 reads SGHRS; CDR2 reads YFSETQ. V lost 0 bases, J lost 5 bases, and 14 bases lay in between. There are 15 residues in the CDR3. CDR3 loop: CASSLDPAPVYGYTF. The CDR3 coding sequence is TGCGCCAGCAGCTTGGACCCAGCCCCCGTTTATGGCTACACCTTC.

The chain is built from TRBV4-1 and TRBJ2-1; unclear D gene. This CDR3 has 13 residues. V dropped 1 base and J dropped 5 bases, with 6 bases sitting between them. In germline, CDR1 is MGHRA, CDR2 YSYEKL. The CDR3 nucleotides are TGCGCCAGCAGCCAAGGGGTAAACAATGAGCAGTTCTTC. Amino acids: CASSQGVNNEQFF.

This rearrangement joins TRBV3-1 to TRBJ1-1, with D possibly being TRBD1 (5 bases). CDR1 LGHDT and CDR2 YNNKEL come from the germline V gene (reference sequence). Trimming cost V 7 bases and J 3 bases, with 6 bases left between them. CDR3 length: 11 amino acids. In DNA form, the CDR3 reads TGTGCCAGCATGGGGGACACTGAAGCTTTCTTT. Translation gives CASMGDTEAFF.

The gene calls are TRBV5-6 and TRBJ2-7; TRBD2 matches at 11 bases. Germline V gene data show CDR1 as SGHDT and CDR2 as YYEEEE. V gave up 3 bases and J gave up 2 bases; unmatched junction bases: 4. CDR3 length: 15 residues. The CDR3 sequence: CASSSRLAGPYEQYF. CDR3 DNA: TGTGCCAGCAGCTCTCGACTAGCGGGGCCCTACGAGCAGTACTTC.

The rearrangement uses TRBV12-5 and TRBJ2-1, with TRBD1 matching over 9 bases. This CDR3 has 11 amino acids. After removal of 11 bases from V and 7 bases from J, the junction contained 3 bases not matched to a gene. CDR1 is LGHNT, CDR2 FRNRAP, per germline. Here the CDR3 reads CAAGTGNEQFF. The CDR3 DNA is TGTGCTGCCGGGACAGGGAATGAGCAGTTCTTC.

The table lists this clonotype with a count of one. The rearrangement uses TRBV11-2 and TRBJ1-2, with D uncertain. V was clipped by 1 base and J by 0 bases, with 9 bases between them. CDR3 length equals 15 residues. Looked up from germline, CDR1 is SGHAT and CDR2 is FQNNGV. The CDR3 DNA follows: TGTGCCAGCAGCTTAGGGGCAGGATCTAACTATGGCTACACCTTC. This gives the protein CASSLGAGSNYGYTF.